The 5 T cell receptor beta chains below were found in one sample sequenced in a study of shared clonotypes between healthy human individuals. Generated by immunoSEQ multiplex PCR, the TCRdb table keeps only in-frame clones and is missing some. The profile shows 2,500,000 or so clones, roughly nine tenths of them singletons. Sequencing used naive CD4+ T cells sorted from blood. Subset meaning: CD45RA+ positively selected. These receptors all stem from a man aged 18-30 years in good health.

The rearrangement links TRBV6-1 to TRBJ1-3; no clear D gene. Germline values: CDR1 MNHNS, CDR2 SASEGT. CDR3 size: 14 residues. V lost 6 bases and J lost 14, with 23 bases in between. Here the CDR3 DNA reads TGTGCCAGCAGATCAGACGGGGATTCCCGGGCTCTATATTTT. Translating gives CASRSDGDSRALYF.

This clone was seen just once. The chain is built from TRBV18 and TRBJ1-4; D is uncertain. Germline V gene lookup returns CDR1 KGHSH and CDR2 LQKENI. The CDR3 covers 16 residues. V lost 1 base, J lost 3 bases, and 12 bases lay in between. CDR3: CASSPRRPAPNEKLFF. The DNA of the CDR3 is TGTGCCAGCTCACCACGTCGGCCGGCCCCTAATGAAAAACTGTTTTTT.

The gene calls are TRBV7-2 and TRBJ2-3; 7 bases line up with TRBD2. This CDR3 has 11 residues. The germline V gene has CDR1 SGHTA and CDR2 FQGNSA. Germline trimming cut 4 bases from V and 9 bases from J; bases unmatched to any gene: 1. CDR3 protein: CASSSGGTQYF. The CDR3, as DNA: TGTGCCAGCAGCTCCGGGGGGACGCAGTATTTT.

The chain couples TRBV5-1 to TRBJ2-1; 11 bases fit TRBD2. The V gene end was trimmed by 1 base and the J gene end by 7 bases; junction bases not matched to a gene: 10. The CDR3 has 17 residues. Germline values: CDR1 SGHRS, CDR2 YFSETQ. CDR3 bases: TGCGCCAGCAGCTTGTCTGCTTCGGCTAGCGGGGGGAATGAGCAGTTCTTC. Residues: CASSLSASASGGNEQFF.

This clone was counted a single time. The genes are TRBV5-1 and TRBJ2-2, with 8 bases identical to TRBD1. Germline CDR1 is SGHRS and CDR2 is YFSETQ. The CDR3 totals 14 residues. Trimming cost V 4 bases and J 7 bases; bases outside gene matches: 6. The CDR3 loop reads CASSSDRGGGELFF. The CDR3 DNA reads TGCGCCAGCAGCAGTGACAGGGGTGGCGGGGAGCTGTTTTTT.